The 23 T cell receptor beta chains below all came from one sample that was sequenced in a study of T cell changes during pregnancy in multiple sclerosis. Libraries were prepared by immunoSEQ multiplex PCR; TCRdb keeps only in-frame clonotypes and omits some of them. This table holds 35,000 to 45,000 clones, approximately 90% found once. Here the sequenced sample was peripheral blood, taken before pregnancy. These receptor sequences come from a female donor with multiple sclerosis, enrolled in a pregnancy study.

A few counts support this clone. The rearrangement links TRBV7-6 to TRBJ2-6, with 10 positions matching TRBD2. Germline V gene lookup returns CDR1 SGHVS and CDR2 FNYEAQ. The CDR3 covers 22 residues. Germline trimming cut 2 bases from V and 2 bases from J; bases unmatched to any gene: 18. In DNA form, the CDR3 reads TGTGCCAGCAGCTTAAACCCCACTAGCGGGAAATCGAACTGGACTGGGGCCAACGTCCTGACTTTC. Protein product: CASSLNPTSGKSNWTGANVLTF.

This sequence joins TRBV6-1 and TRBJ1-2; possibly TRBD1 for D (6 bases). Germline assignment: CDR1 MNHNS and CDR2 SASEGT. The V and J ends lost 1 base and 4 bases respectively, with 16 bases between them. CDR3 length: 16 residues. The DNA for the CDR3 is TGTGCCAGCAGTGAAGGACTTGGACAGAATGCCTATGGCTACACCTTC. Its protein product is CASSEGLGQNAYGYTF.

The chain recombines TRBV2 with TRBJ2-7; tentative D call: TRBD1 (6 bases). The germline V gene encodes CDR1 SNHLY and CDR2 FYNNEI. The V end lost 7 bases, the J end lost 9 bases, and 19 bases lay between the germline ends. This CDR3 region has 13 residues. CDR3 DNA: TGTGCCAGCACAGGACAGATAATACGAGGGCAGTACTTC. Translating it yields CASTGQIIRGQYF.

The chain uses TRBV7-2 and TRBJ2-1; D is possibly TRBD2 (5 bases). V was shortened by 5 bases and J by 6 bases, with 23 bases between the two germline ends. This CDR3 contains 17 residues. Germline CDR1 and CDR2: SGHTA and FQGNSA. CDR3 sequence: CASSPRSGVSGSNEQFF. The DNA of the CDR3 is TGTGCCAGCAGCCCGCGATCGGGCGTGTCGGGGTCCAATGAGCAGTTCTTC.

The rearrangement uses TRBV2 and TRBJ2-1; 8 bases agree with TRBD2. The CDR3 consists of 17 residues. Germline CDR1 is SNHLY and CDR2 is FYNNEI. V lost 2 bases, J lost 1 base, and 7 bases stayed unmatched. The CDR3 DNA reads TGTGCCAGCAGTGAATGGGGTAGACTAGCGTCCTACAATGAGCAGTTCTTC. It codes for CASSEWGRLASYNEQFF.

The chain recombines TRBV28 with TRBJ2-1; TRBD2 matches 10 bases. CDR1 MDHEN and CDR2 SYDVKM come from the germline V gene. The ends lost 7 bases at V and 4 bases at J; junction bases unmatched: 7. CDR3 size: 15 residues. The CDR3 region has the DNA TGTGCCAGCACTCGAGCGGGGGGGGAGTACAATGAGCAGTTCTTC. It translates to CASTRAGGEYNEQFF.

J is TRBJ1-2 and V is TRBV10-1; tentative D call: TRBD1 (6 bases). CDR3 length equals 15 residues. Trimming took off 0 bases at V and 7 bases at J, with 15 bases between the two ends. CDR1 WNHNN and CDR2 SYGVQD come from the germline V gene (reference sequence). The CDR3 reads CASSESKEGVAGYTF. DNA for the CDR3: TGCGCCAGCAGTGAGTCGAAAGAGGGGGTGGCTGGCTACACCTTC.

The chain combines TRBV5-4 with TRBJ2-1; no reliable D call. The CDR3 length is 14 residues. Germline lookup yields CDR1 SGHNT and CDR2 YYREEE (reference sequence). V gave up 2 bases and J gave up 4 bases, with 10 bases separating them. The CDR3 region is CASSFTQTYNEQFF. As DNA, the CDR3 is TGTGCCAGCAGCTTTACCCAGACTTACAATGAGCAGTTCTTC.

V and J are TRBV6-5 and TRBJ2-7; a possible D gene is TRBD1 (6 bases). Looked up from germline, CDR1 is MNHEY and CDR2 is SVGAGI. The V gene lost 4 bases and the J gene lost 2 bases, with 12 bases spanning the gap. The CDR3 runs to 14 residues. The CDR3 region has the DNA TGTGCCAGCAGTTTTACAGGGCAGCCCTACGAGCAGTACTTC. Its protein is CASSFTGQPYEQYF.

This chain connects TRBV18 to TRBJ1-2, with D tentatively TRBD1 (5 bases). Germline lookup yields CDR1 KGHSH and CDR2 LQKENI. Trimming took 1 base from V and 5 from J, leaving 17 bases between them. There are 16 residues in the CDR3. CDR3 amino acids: CASSPLVDSTEYGYTF. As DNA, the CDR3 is TGTGCCAGCTCACCACTCGTCGACAGCACAGAGTATGGCTACACCTTC.

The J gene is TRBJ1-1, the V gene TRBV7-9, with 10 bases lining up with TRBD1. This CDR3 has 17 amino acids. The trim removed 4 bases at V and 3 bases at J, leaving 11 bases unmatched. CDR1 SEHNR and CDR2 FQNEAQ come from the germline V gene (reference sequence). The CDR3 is CASSSGTGVNWDTEAFF. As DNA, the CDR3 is TGTGCCAGCAGCTCAGGGACAGGGGTGAATTGGGACACTGAAGCTTTCTTT.

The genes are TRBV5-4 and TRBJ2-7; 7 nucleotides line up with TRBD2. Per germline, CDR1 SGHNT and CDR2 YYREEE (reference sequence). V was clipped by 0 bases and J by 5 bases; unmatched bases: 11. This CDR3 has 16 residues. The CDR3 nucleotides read TGTGCCAGCAGCTTGGATCCGGCGGGAGAATGGAACGAGCAGTACTTC. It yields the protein CASSLDPAGEWNEQYF.

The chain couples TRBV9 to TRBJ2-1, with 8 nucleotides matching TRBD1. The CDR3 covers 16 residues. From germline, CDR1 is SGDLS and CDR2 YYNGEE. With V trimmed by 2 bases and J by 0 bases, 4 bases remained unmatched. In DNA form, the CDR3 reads TGTGCCAGCAGCGTCGTCGGACAGGGCTCCTACAATGAGCAGTTCTTC. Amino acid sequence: CASSVVGQGSYNEQFF.

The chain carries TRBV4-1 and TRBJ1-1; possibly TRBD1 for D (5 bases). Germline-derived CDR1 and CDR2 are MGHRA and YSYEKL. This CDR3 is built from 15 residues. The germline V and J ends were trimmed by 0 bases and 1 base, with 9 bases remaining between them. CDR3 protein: CASSQEGAGNTEAFF. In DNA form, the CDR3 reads TGCGCCAGCAGCCAAGAAGGGGCAGGGAACACTGAAGCTTTCTTT.

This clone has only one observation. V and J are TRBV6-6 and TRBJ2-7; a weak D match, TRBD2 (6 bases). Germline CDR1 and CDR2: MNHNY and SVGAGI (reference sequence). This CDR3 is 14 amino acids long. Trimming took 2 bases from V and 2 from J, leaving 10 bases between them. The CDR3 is CASSYGGNPYEQYF. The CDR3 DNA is TGTGCCAGCAGTTACGGCGGGAACCCCTACGAGCAGTACTTC.

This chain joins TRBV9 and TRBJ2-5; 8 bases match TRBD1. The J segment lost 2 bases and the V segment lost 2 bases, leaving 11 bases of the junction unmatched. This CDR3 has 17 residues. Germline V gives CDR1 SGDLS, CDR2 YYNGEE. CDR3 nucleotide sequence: TGTGCCAGCAGCGTGGCACAGGGACAGGAGCTACAAGAGACCCAGTACTTC. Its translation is CASSVAQGQELQETQYF.

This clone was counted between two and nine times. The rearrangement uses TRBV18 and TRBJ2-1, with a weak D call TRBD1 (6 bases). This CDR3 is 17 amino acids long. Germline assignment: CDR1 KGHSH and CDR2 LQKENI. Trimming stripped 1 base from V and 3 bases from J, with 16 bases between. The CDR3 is CASSPRSGQNIYNEQFF. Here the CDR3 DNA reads TGTGCCAGCTCACCACGTTCCGGACAGAACATCTACAATGAGCAGTTCTTC.

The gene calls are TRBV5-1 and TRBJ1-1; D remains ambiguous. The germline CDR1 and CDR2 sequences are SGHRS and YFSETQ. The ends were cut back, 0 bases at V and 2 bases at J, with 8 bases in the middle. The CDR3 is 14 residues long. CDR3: CASSLVAGNTEAFF. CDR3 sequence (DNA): TGCGCCAGCAGCTTGGTCGCAGGCAACACTGAAGCTTTCTTT.

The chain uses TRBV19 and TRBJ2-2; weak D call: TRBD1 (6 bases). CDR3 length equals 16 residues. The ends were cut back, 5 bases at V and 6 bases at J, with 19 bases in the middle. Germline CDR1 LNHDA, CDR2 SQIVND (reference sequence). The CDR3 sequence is CASSPKASYRAGELFF. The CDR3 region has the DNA TGTGCCAGTAGTCCAAAGGCTTCTTACAGGGCCGGGGAGCTGTTTTTT.

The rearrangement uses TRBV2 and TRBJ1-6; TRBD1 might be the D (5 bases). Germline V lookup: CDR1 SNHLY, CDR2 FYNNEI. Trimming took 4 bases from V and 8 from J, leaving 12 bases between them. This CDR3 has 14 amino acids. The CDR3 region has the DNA TGTGCCAGCAGTGCGGAGACAGCCGATTCACCCCTCCACTTT. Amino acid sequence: CASSAETADSPLHF.

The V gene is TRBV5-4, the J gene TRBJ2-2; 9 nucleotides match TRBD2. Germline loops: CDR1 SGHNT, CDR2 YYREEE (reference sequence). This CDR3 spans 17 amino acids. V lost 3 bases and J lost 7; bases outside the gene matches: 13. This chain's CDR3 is CASSSLAGRAGVGELFF. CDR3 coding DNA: TGTGCCAGCAGCTCCCTAGCGGGGAGGGCCGGGGTCGGGGAGCTGTTTTTT.

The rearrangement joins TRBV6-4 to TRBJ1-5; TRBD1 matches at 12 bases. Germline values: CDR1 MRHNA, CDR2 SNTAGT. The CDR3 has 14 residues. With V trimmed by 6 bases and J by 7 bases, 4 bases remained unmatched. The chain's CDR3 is CASSPGTGGQPQHF. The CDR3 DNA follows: TGTGCCAGCAGCCCCGGGACAGGGGGCCAGCCCCAGCATTTT.

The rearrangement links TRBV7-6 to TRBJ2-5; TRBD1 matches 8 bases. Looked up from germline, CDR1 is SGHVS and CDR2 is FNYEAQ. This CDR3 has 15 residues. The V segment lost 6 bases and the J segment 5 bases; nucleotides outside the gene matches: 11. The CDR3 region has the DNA TGTGCCAGCAGTAGTGACAGGGGAGGATGGGAGACCCAGTACTTC. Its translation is CASSSDRGGWETQYF.